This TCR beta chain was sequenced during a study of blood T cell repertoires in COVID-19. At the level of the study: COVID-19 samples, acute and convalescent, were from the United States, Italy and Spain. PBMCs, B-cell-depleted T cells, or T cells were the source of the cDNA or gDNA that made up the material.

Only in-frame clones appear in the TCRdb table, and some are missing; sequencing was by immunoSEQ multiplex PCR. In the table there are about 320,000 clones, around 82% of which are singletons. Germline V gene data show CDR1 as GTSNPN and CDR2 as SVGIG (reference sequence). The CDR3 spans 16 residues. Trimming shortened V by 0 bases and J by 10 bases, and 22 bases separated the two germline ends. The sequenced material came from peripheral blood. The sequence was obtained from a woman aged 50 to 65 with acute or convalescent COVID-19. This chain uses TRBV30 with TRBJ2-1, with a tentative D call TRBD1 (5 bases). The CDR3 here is CAWSVAPLDQGTEQFF. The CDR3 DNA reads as TGTGCCTGGAGTGTTGCACCGTTGGACCAGGGTACCGAGCAGTTCTTC.